The count of the clone carrying this T cell receptor (beta chain) is one. Its antigen is currently unknown. These data come from a study of shared clonotypes between healthy human individuals. Study background: With ages of 18 to 49, the donors were two women and three men.

The DNA input per sorted-subset replicate PCR was about 180 ng, corresponding to some 33,000 T cell genomes. Produced via immunoSEQ multiplex PCR; TCRdb's table is partial and in-frame only. The table shows 2 million or so clones, with roughly 94% occurring only once. General observations from the study: Across a handful of donors, naive CD4 shared around 5.1%, naive CD8 less than 4%, memory CD4 roughly 2.5%, memory CD8 0.4%.

This clonotype was obtained from a man younger than 35 in good health. Material: naive CD4+ T cells sorted from blood. Subset: CD45RA+ positively selected.

The chain's CDR3 is CASSLELLGQGHEQYF. In DNA, the CDR3 is TGTGCCAGCAGCTTAGAGCTACTGGGACAGGGACACGAGCAGTACTTC. V is TRBV7-2 and J is TRBJ2-7; TRBD1 agrees at 9 bases. This CDR3 region has 16 residues. V trimming: 1 base; J trimming: 5 bases; junction bases outside the gene matches: 9. Germline CDR1 reads SGHTA; CDR2 reads FQGNSA.